This is a list of T cell receptor beta chains from one sample in a study of T cells after yellow fever vaccination. TCRdb redid the calling of the 5' RACE reads with MiXCR, one entry per CDR3 protein. The sample lists 80,000 to 100,000 distinct CDR3 sequences; about 8.4% were seen once. This sample comprised CD8+ T cells not binding an NS4B(214-222) dextramer, sorted from PBMCs, obtained roughly 14 days after the first yellow fever vaccination. These receptors all stem from a man younger than 35 who received the YFV17D yellow fever vaccine. Both conserved end residues are part of each CDR3. The D gene is left open where the match is weak. Size is omitted from some rows. Given values are once, few, many or a class for expanded clones.

NA	TRBD1	TRBV28	TRBJ1-5	CASSSLRTGVVQPQHF	TGTGCCAGCAGCTCCCTTCGGACAGGGGTTGTTCAGCCCCAGCATTTT
NA	NA	TRBV7-9	TRBJ2-7	CASSAPTGIVSYEQYF	TGTGCCAGCAGCGCGCCAACAGGGATCGTCTCCTACGAGCAGTACTTC
NA	NA	TRBV19	TRBJ2-3	CASSATGTDTQYF	TGTGCCAGTAGTGCGACTGGCACAGATACGCAGTATTTT
NA	NA	TRBV2	TRBJ2-6	CASSEGSGSGANVLTF	TGTGCCAGCAGTGAGGGCAGTGGCTCTGGGGCCAACGTCCTGACTTTC
few	NA	TRBV7-2	TRBJ1-5	CASSPFENSNQPQHF	TGTGCCAGCAGCCCTTTCGAAAATAGCAATCAGCCCCAGCATTTT
few	NA	TRBV6-5	TRBJ2-6	CASSWGAGANVLTF	TGTGCCAGCAGTTGGGGCGCTGGGGCCAACGTCCTGACTTTC
NA	TRBD1	TRBV6-5	TRBJ2-1	CASSYGTGSEQFF	TGTGCCAGCAGTTATGGGACAGGGAGTGAGCAGTTCTTC
few	NA	TRBV7-9	TRBJ2-1	CASSSNYNEQFF	TGTGCCAGCAGCTCCAACTACAATGAGCAGTTCTTC
few	TRBD1	TRBV6-1	TRBJ2-7	CASSPRTGGLKNYEQYF	TGTGCCAGCAGTCCCCGGACAGGGGGCTTAAAAAACTACGAGCAGTACTTC
few	NA	TRBV12-3/TRBV12-4	TRBJ1-3	CASSLTGSGNTIYF	TGTGCCAGCAGTTTAACCGGCTCTGGAAACACCATATATTTT
few	NA	TRBV3-1	TRBJ1-5	CASSHGVDGNQPQHF	TGTGCCAGCAGCCACGGGGTCGACGGCAATCAGCCCCAGCATTTT